These T cell receptor beta chains were read from a single sample in a study of blood T cell repertoires in COVID-19. Assay: immunoSEQ multiplex PCR; the TCRdb copy retains only in-frame clones and omits some. Of more than 70,000 clones in the sample, roughly three quarters were seen once. Sequencing was done on a sample of peripheral blood. These receptors were taken from a human donor in a cohort sampled during active COVID-19. Both conserved end residues are part of each CDR3. D genes are given only for firm matches. Clone size appears in some rows only: once, few, many, or a class for an expanded clone.

j_gene: TRBJ2-7
d_gene: .
v_gene: TRBV27
abundance: once
CDR3aa: CASSFREPLLEQYF
CDR3nt: TGTGCCAGCAGTTTTCGGGAGCCCCTCTTGGAGCAGTACTTC

j_gene: TRBJ1-2
d_gene: TRBD1
v_gene: TRBV11-2
abundance: few
CDR3aa: CASSLDRDYGYTF
CDR3nt: TGTGCCAGCAGCCTGGACAGGGACTATGGCTACACCTTC

j_gene: TRBJ2-2
d_gene: .
v_gene: TRBV10-2
abundance: .
CDR3aa: CATTRENTGELFF
CDR3nt: TGCGCCACCACCCGGGAAAACACCGGGGAGCTGTTTTTT

j_gene: TRBJ2-4
d_gene: TRBD1
v_gene: TRBV14
abundance: .
CDR3aa: CASRGQGRGIQYF
CDR3nt: TGTGCCAGCAGGGGACAGGGCAGAGGCATTCAGTACTTC

j_gene: TRBJ1-1
d_gene: TRBD1
v_gene: TRBV7-8
abundance: .
CDR3aa: CASSRDRGPDTEAFF
CDR3nt: TGTGCCAGCAGCCGGGACAGGGGGCCGGATACTGAAGCTTTCTTT

j_gene: TRBJ2-5
d_gene: TRBD2
v_gene: TRBV5-4
abundance: .
CDR3aa: CASSPPLAGEETQYF
CDR3nt: TGTGCCAGCAGCCCTCCACTAGCGGGAGAAGAGACCCAGTACTTC

j_gene: TRBJ2-3
d_gene: TRBD2
v_gene: TRBV5-1
abundance: few
CDR3aa: CASSPEGSGSYTQYF
CDR3nt: TGCGCCAGCAGCCCCGAGGGTAGCGGGAGTTATACGCAGTATTTT

j_gene: TRBJ2-7
d_gene: .
v_gene: TRBV14
abundance: .
CDR3aa: CASSQAKEYKAYEQYF
CDR3nt: TGTGCCAGCAGCCAAGCTAAGGAGTATAAAGCCTACGAGCAGTACTTC

j_gene: TRBJ2-2
d_gene: .
v_gene: TRBV5-1
abundance: .
CDR3aa: CASSLSGLERELFF
CDR3nt: TGCGCCAGCAGCTTGTCGGGACTGGAGAGGGAGCTGTTTTTT

j_gene: TRBJ1-1
d_gene: .
v_gene: TRBV14
abundance: .
CDR3aa: CASSQRTFEAFF
CDR3nt: TGTGCCAGCAGCCAACGGACATTCGAAGCTTTCTTT

j_gene: TRBJ1-5
d_gene: .
v_gene: TRBV7-8
abundance: many
CDR3aa: CASSRTVGNQPQHF
CDR3nt: TGTGCCAGCAGCCGGACAGTGGGCAATCAGCCCCAGCATTTT

j_gene: TRBJ2-1
d_gene: TRBD1
v_gene: TRBV5-1
abundance: .
CDR3aa: CASSPGQAEKFF
CDR3nt: TGCGCCAGCAGCCCAGGACAGGCCGAAAAGTTCTTC

j_gene: TRBJ1-3
d_gene: .
v_gene: TRBV3-1/TRBV3-2
abundance: few
CDR3aa: CASSQWETSNTIYF
CDR3nt: TGTGCCAGCAGCCAATGGGAGACCTCAAACACCATATATTTT

j_gene: TRBJ2-4
d_gene: TRBD1
v_gene: TRBV25-1
abundance: .
CDR3aa: CASSDGSTGRGNIQYF
CDR3nt: TGTGCCAGCAGTGATGGTTCGACAGGGAGAGGAAACATTCAGTACTTC

j_gene: TRBJ2-6
d_gene: .
v_gene: TRBV29-1
abundance: .
CDR3aa: CSVEDLPRANVLTF
CDR3nt: TGCAGCGTTGAAGACCTTCCCCGGGCCAACGTCCTGACTTTC

j_gene: TRBJ2-5
d_gene: TRBD2
v_gene: TRBV27
abundance: .
CDR3aa: CASSWGTSAQETQYF
CDR3nt: TGTGCCAGCAGTTGGGGGACTAGCGCACAAGAGACCCAGTACTTC

j_gene: TRBJ2-3
d_gene: TRBD2
v_gene: TRBV7-2
abundance: .
CDR3aa: CASSFPRGSGRAGPDTQYF
CDR3nt: TGTGCCAGCAGCTTCCCCCGGGGTAGCGGGAGGGCCGGGCCAGATACGCAGTATTTT

j_gene: TRBJ1-4
d_gene: TRBD1
v_gene: TRBV2
abundance: .
CDR3aa: CASSERTGVNEKLFF
CDR3nt: TGTGCCAGCAGTGAAAGGACAGGGGTTAATGAAAAACTGTTTTTT

j_gene: TRBJ2-7
d_gene: TRBD2
v_gene: TRBV11-2
abundance: .
CDR3aa: CASSLLWASGFTYEQYF
CDR3nt: TGTGCCAGCAGCTTATTATGGGCTAGCGGGTTTACCTACGAGCAGTACTTC

j_gene: TRBJ2-1
d_gene: .
v_gene: TRBV5-1
abundance: .
CDR3aa: CASSRDLTYNEQFF
CDR3nt: TGCGCCAGCAGCCGGGACTTAACCTACAATGAGCAGTTCTTC

j_gene: TRBJ2-1
d_gene: TRBD2
v_gene: TRBV3-1/TRBV3-2
abundance: .
CDR3aa: CASSQDRRGEQFF
CDR3nt: TGTGCCAGCAGCCAAGATCGGCGGGGGGAGCAGTTCTTC

j_gene: TRBJ1-2
d_gene: TRBD1
v_gene: TRBV7-9
abundance: .
CDR3aa: CASSLGSGTGGYGYTF
CDR3nt: TGTGCCAGCAGCTTGGGGAGTGGGACAGGGGGCTATGGCTACACCTTC

j_gene: TRBJ1-5
d_gene: .
v_gene: TRBV24-1
abundance: many
CDR3aa: CATSARGMSRAAQPQHF
CDR3nt: TGTGCCACCAGTGCAAGGGGTATGTCCAGGGCTGCTCAGCCCCAGCATTTT

j_gene: TRBJ1-1
d_gene: .
v_gene: TRBV5-8
abundance: .
CDR3aa: CASRFFTVGGAEAFF
CDR3nt: TGTGCCAGCAGATTTTTTACGGTGGGAGGGGCTGAAGCTTTCTTT

j_gene: TRBJ2-1
d_gene: .
v_gene: TRBV4-2
abundance: .
CDR3aa: CASSPGQHGEQFF
CDR3nt: TGTGCCAGCAGCCCCGGACAACACGGTGAGCAGTTCTTC

j_gene: TRBJ2-5
d_gene: TRBD2
v_gene: TRBV19
abundance: .
CDR3aa: CASSTQGGETQYF
CDR3nt: TGTGCCAGTAGTACTCAGGGAGGGGAGACCCAGTACTTC

j_gene: TRBJ2-2
d_gene: .
v_gene: TRBV6-8
abundance: .
CDR3aa: CASGKRLVKVELFF
CDR3nt: TGTGCCAGCGGAAAACGACTGGTTAAGGTGGAGCTGTTTTTT

j_gene: TRBJ2-7
d_gene: TRBD1
v_gene: TRBV28
abundance: .
CDR3aa: CATRDRVSYEQYF
CDR3nt: TGTGCCACCCGGGACAGGGTCTCCTACGAGCAGTACTTC

j_gene: TRBJ1-2
d_gene: TRBD1
v_gene: TRBV10-2
abundance: .
CDR3aa: CASRGQGLNYGYTF
CDR3nt: TGCGCCAGCAGAGGACAGGGGCTTAACTATGGCTACACCTTC

j_gene: TRBJ2-1
d_gene: TRBD1
v_gene: TRBV29-1
abundance: .
CDR3aa: CSVQRQGTDNEQFF
CDR3nt: TGCAGCGTCCAGAGACAGGGTACGGACAATGAGCAGTTCTTC

j_gene: TRBJ1-6
d_gene: .
v_gene: TRBV28
abundance: few
CDR3aa: CASNILKTPLHF
CDR3nt: TGTGCCAGCAACATCCTTAAGACACCCCTCCACTTT

j_gene: TRBJ2-3
d_gene: TRBD2
v_gene: TRBV7-3
abundance: .
CDR3aa: CASSLSSGSGLDTQYF
CDR3nt: TGTGCCAGCAGCTTAAGCAGCGGGAGTGGACTAGATACGCAGTATTTT

j_gene: TRBJ1-2
d_gene: TRBD1
v_gene: TRBV19
abundance: few
CDR3aa: CATRPGQTRGYTF
CDR3nt: TGTGCCACCCGCCCGGGACAGACGCGGGGCTACACCTTC

j_gene: TRBJ2-7
d_gene: .
v_gene: TRBV5-1
abundance: .
CDR3aa: CASSSYPEGESYEQYF
CDR3nt: TGCGCCAGCAGCTCTTACCCCGAGGGGGAATCCTACGAGCAGTACTTC

j_gene: TRBJ2-5
d_gene: TRBD2
v_gene: TRBV10-3
abundance: .
CDR3aa: CAISGEMAAGGGTQYF
CDR3nt: TGTGCCATCAGTGGGGAAATGGCGGCGGGAGGGGGGACCCAGTACTTC

j_gene: TRBJ2-5
d_gene: TRBD1
v_gene: TRBV9
abundance: few
CDR3aa: CASSLGTAYQETQYF
CDR3nt: TGTGCCAGCAGCCTCGGGACAGCGTACCAAGAGACCCAGTACTTC

j_gene: TRBJ2-5
d_gene: .
v_gene: TRBV2
abundance: .
CDR3aa: CASSAEQGPQETQYF
CDR3nt: TGTGCCAGCAGCGCCGAACAGGGCCCCCAAGAGACCCAGTACTTC

j_gene: TRBJ2-1
d_gene: TRBD2
v_gene: TRBV11-2
abundance: .
CDR3aa: CASRETSGSGNEQFF
CDR3nt: TGTGCCAGCAGGGAGACTAGCGGGAGCGGCAATGAGCAGTTCTTC

j_gene: TRBJ2-7
d_gene: .
v_gene: TRBV2
abundance: .
CDR3aa: CASTPIRDGEQYF
CDR3nt: TGTGCCAGCACCCCGATCAGGGATGGGGAGCAGTACTTC

j_gene: TRBJ2-2
d_gene: .
v_gene: TRBV2
abundance: .
CDR3aa: CASKAGHTGELFF
CDR3nt: TGTGCCAGCAAGGCGGGACACACCGGGGAGCTGTTTTTT

j_gene: TRBJ1-5
d_gene: .
v_gene: TRBV28
abundance: .
CDR3aa: CASSWTLNQPQHF
CDR3nt: TGTGCCAGCAGCTGGACTCTCAATCAGCCCCAGCATTTT

j_gene: TRBJ2-7
d_gene: TRBD1
v_gene: TRBV10-3
abundance: .
CDR3aa: CAISRQGYEQYF
CDR3nt: TGTGCCATCAGTCGACAGGGCTACGAGCAGTACTTC

j_gene: TRBJ2-1
d_gene: .
v_gene: TRBV27
abundance: .
CDR3aa: CASSLTPGLSSYNEQFF
CDR3nt: TGTGCCAGCAGTCTAACTCCGGGACTGAGCTCCTACAATGAGCAGTTCTTC